This T cell receptor beta chain came from a study of shared clonotypes between healthy human individuals. A note on this clone: Its specificity is not known.

The CDR3 consists of 15 residues. Germline V gives CDR1 SGHDT, CDR2 YYEEEE. The trim removed 2 bases at V and 3 bases at J, leaving 6 bases unmatched. Methods used by the authors: ImmunoSEQ supplied junction-only sequences lacking quality scores, so filtering was different. The data were produced by immunoSEQ multiplex PCR, yet TCRdb's version contains in-frame clones alone and is incomplete. The V and J calls and clone size were taken over from that table, and D and trimming were inferred from the DNA. This sample has 400,000 to 600,000 clones; 90% to 97% occur once, and the top ten carry 0.055% to 0.075%. Study-wide points: The study found roughly 5% of naive CD4 clonotypes shared across a few donors. A limitation of the genetic and exposure-history diversity represented arose from few donors.

Sequenced input: naive CD4+ T cells sorted from blood. Subset indicated: CD45RA+ positively selected. The sequence came from a woman in her twenties or thirties in good health. The gene calls are TRBV5-6 and TRBJ2-7; 9 bases map to TRBD2. The CDR3 DNA is TGTGCCAGCAGCTTTAGGACTAGCGCATTCTACGAGCAGTACTTC. It specifies CASSFRTSAFYEQYF.